A selection of T cell receptor beta chains follows, all from one sample in a study of cytomegalovirus exposure and HLA in healthy donors. TCRdb's copy holds only in-frame clones and misses some; the assay was immunoSEQ multiplex PCR. The sample table includes about 170,000 clones. Material: PBMCs. The receptor source for this set is a woman between 18 and 29 years old in good health and CMV-seropositive. Both conserved end residues are part of each CDR3. Each record gives: D gene, V gene, J gene, CDR3 DNA, CDR3 protein. A D gene is named only where the DNA matches it firmly.

.	TRBV12-5	TRBJ2-3	TGTGCTAGTGGTTTCCCCGAAGCGGGTCATGGCCGAATAGATACGCAGTATTTT	CASGFPEAGHGRIDTQYF
TRBD1	TRBV29-1	TRBJ1-1	TGCAGCGTTGTGCAGGGGGCCCGGGACACTGAAGCTTTCTTT	CSVVQGARDTEAFF
TRBD2	TRBV5-4	TRBJ2-3	TGTGCCAGCCGGAGGGGAGGGAGGGAGATTACAGATACGCAGTATTTT	CASRRGGREITDTQYF
.	TRBV5-1	TRBJ1-2	TGCGCCAGCAGCTTAACGGTTGGGACACGTTCTGGCTACACCTTC	CASSLTVGTRSGYTF
TRBD2	TRBV6-1	TRBJ2-7	TGTGCCAGCAGCGTAGGTCCTAGCGGGCACTACGAGCAGTACTTC	CASSVGPSGHYEQYF
TRBD1	TRBV5-5	TRBJ1-1	TGTGCCAGCAGCATGGACAGGGGGCGGACTGAAGCTTTCTTT	CASSMDRGRTEAFF
.	TRBV2	TRBJ2-3	TGTGCCAGCAGTGTAGGCCAGGGCGGCACAGATACGCAGTATTTT	CASSVGQGGTDTQYF
.	TRBV7-2	TRBJ2-2	TGTGCCAGCAGCGTCTCAGCGACCGGGGAGCTGTTTTTT	CASSVSATGELFF
.	TRBV7-3	TRBJ2-2	TGTGCCAGCAGCCCCAGGACTCGACCCACCGGGGAGCTGTTTTTT	CASSPRTRPTGELFF
TRBD1	TRBV28	TRBJ2-7	TGTGCCAGCAGCACACAGGACCGGGACAGATACGAGCAGTACTTC	CASSTQDRDRYEQYF
TRBD1	TRBV6-6	TRBJ2-7	TGTGCCAGCAGTTATACAGGGGTGGCCTCCTACGAGCAGTACTTC	CASSYTGVASYEQYF
TRBD2	TRBV2	TRBJ2-7	TGTGCCAGCAGTTACCAGACTAGCCCTAGTCCCTACGAGCAGTACTTC	CASSYQTSPSPYEQYF
TRBD1	TRBV5-5	TRBJ1-5	TGTGCCAGCAGCTTGAGTGGACAGGACTATCAGCCCCAGCATTTT	CASSLSGQDYQPQHF
.	TRBV5-1	TRBJ2-3	TGCGCCAGCAGCTTTACTTACGGGGATACGCAGTATTTT	CASSFTYGDTQYF
.	TRBV6-1	TRBJ1-3	TGTGCCAGCAGTGAAATGCCAGGGCTTTTAGGAAACACCATATATTTT	CASSEMPGLLGNTIYF